A selection of T cell receptor beta chains follows, all from one sample in a study of T cell responses to AZD1222 COVID-19 vaccine. Method: immunoSEQ multiplex PCR; TCRdb's copy keeps in-frame clones and lacks some. Here the sample spans about 110,000 clones, over 85% being singletons. The sample was peripheral blood, taken on day 0 of AZD1222 vaccination. The receptor set was obtained from an adult in good health. Both conserved end residues are part of each CDR3. A D gene is named only where the DNA matches it firmly. Clone size is shown for a subset of rows, as once, few, many or a class of expanded clone.

V gene: TRBV3-1/TRBV3-2
D gene: TRBD1
J gene: TRBJ1-1
clone size: .
CDR3 protein: CASSQTTGIPLAFF
CDR3 DNA: TGTGCCAGCAGCCAAACGACAGGGATCCCGTTGGCTTTCTTT

V gene: TRBV5-1
D gene: TRBD1
J gene: TRBJ2-1
clone size: .
CDR3 protein: CASSSQGQLNNEQFF
CDR3 DNA: TGCGCCAGCAGCTCGCAGGGACAGTTGAACAATGAGCAGTTCTTC

V gene: TRBV7-6
D gene: .
J gene: TRBJ1-4
clone size: .
CDR3 protein: CASSLGREKLFF
CDR3 DNA: TGTGCCAGCAGCTTAGGCCGGGAAAAACTGTTTTTT

V gene: TRBV7-2
D gene: .
J gene: TRBJ2-3
clone size: .
CDR3 protein: CASGWGTPPTDTQYF
CDR3 DNA: TGTGCCAGCGGTTGGGGAACCCCCCCCACAGATACGCAGTATTTT

V gene: TRBV10-1
D gene: .
J gene: TRBJ2-1
clone size: .
CDR3 protein: CASSGLDNAEQFF
CDR3 DNA: TGCGCCAGCAGTGGATTAGACAACGCTGAGCAGTTCTTC

V gene: TRBV7-8
D gene: .
J gene: TRBJ1-1
clone size: .
CDR3 protein: CASSLAGLNTEAFF
CDR3 DNA: TGTGCCAGCAGCTTAGCAGGGCTGAACACTGAAGCTTTCTTT

V gene: TRBV19
D gene: .
J gene: TRBJ1-5
clone size: .
CDR3 protein: CASREGPTNRGSNQPQHF
CDR3 DNA: TGTGCCAGTAGGGAGGGACCGACCAACCGGGGTAGCAATCAGCCCCAGCATTTT

V gene: TRBV6-1
D gene: TRBD1
J gene: TRBJ2-7
clone size: .
CDR3 protein: CASSEELGRGWEQYF
CDR3 DNA: TGTGCCAGCAGTGAAGAATTAGGCAGGGGGTGGGAGCAGTACTTC

V gene: TRBV23-1
D gene: .
J gene: TRBJ1-5
clone size: .
CDR3 protein: CASSQSGTYLGPPTYQPQHF
CDR3 DNA: TGCGCCAGCAGTCAATCGGGGACATACCTTGGCCCGCCAACCTATCAGCCCCAGCATTTT

V gene: TRBV6-2/TRBV6-3
D gene: .
J gene: TRBJ1-1
clone size: .
CDR3 protein: CASSFARGENMNTEAFF
CDR3 DNA: TGTGCCAGCAGTTTTGCAAGGGGCGAAAATATGAACACTGAAGCTTTCTTT

V gene: TRBV19
D gene: TRBD1
J gene: TRBJ2-1
clone size: .
CDR3 protein: CASSRAGTAGNEQFF
CDR3 DNA: TGTGCCAGTAGTAGGGCCGGGACAGCTGGTAATGAGCAGTTCTTC

V gene: TRBV7-9
D gene: .
J gene: TRBJ2-1
clone size: .
CDR3 protein: CASSFPGSLGNEQFF
CDR3 DNA: TGTGCCAGCAGCTTTCCGGGATCCCTTGGAAATGAGCAGTTCTTC

V gene: TRBV19
D gene: .
J gene: TRBJ2-7
clone size: .
CDR3 protein: CASSSHPTYEQYF
CDR3 DNA: TGTGCCAGTAGTTCCCACCCCACCTACGAGCAGTACTTC

V gene: TRBV10-3
D gene: .
J gene: TRBJ2-7
clone size: .
CDR3 protein: CAIRKGDYEQYF
CDR3 DNA: TGTGCCATCAGAAAGGGGGACTACGAGCAGTACTTC

V gene: TRBV5-1
D gene: .
J gene: TRBJ2-2
clone size: .
CDR3 protein: CASSTGSNTGELFF
CDR3 DNA: TGCGCCAGCAGCACCGGGAGTAACACCGGGGAGCTGTTTTTT

V gene: TRBV5-1
D gene: TRBD1
J gene: TRBJ2-5
clone size: .
CDR3 protein: CASSQGTERTQYF
CDR3 DNA: TGCGCCAGCAGCCAAGGGACAGAGAGGACCCAGTACTTC

V gene: TRBV18
D gene: TRBD2
J gene: TRBJ2-3
clone size: .
CDR3 protein: CASSRSGRGSTDTQYF
CDR3 DNA: TGTGCCAGCTCACGTAGCGGGAGGGGCAGCACAGATACGCAGTATTTT

V gene: TRBV7-8
D gene: .
J gene: TRBJ1-5
clone size: .
CDR3 protein: CASSPRDVSNQPQHF
CDR3 DNA: TGTGCCAGCAGCCCCCGGGACGTAAGCAATCAGCCCCAGCATTTT

V gene: TRBV5-1
D gene: .
J gene: TRBJ2-7
clone size: .
CDR3 protein: CASSFSGAYEQYF
CDR3 DNA: TGCGCCAGCAGCTTTTCCGGAGCCTACGAGCAGTACTTC

V gene: TRBV5-6
D gene: .
J gene: TRBJ1-2
clone size: .
CDR3 protein: CASSLVRDNGYTF
CDR3 DNA: TGTGCCAGCAGCTTGGTCAGAGACAACGGCTACACCTTC

V gene: TRBV6-1
D gene: TRBD1
J gene: TRBJ1-2
clone size: .
CDR3 protein: CASSEVGQGAYTF
CDR3 DNA: TGTGCCAGCAGTGAAGTTGGACAGGGAGCCTACACCTTC

V gene: TRBV4-1
D gene: TRBD1
J gene: TRBJ2-7
clone size: .
CDR3 protein: CASSPRQGSSYEQYF
CDR3 DNA: TGCGCCAGCAGCCCTAGACAGGGAAGCTCCTACGAGCAGTACTTC

V gene: TRBV10-2
D gene: TRBD2
J gene: TRBJ2-1
clone size: .
CDR3 protein: CASSDGSGAYNEQFF
CDR3 DNA: TGCGCCAGCAGTGACGGTAGCGGGGCCTACAATGAGCAGTTCTTC

V gene: TRBV5-6
D gene: .
J gene: TRBJ1-1
clone size: once
CDR3 protein: CASSFPGDTEAFF
CDR3 DNA: TGTGCCAGCAGCTTCCCAGGGGACACTGAAGCTTTCTTT

V gene: TRBV27
D gene: .
J gene: TRBJ1-5
clone size: once
CDR3 protein: CASSLSGSYHQPQHF
CDR3 DNA: TGTGCCAGCAGTTTGTCCGGCAGCTACCATCAGCCCCAGCATTTT

V gene: TRBV6-5
D gene: .
J gene: TRBJ1-1
clone size: once
CDR3 protein: CASRRETGNTEAFF
CDR3 DNA: TGTGCCAGCAGGAGAGAGACAGGGAACACTGAAGCTTTCTTT

V gene: TRBV28
D gene: .
J gene: TRBJ1-3
clone size: .
CDR3 protein: CASRSTGSGNTIYF
CDR3 DNA: TGTGCCAGCAGGTCTACGGGGTCTGGAAACACCATATATTTT

V gene: TRBV27
D gene: .
J gene: TRBJ1-1
clone size: .
CDR3 protein: CASSHLPGTGNTEAFF
CDR3 DNA: TGTGCCAGCAGTCACCTCCCCGGGACGGGAAACACTGAAGCTTTCTTT

V gene: TRBV25-1
D gene: .
J gene: TRBJ1-4
clone size: .
CDR3 protein: CASSEGTTNEKLFF
CDR3 DNA: TGTGCCAGCAGTGAAGGAACAACTAATGAAAAACTGTTTTTT

V gene: TRBV11-2
D gene: .
J gene: TRBJ1-2
clone size: .
CDR3 protein: CASSPLPSRARGYTF
CDR3 DNA: TGTGCCAGCAGCCCACTTCCCAGCAGGGCGAGGGGCTACACCTTC

V gene: TRBV19
D gene: .
J gene: TRBJ1-1
clone size: .
CDR3 protein: CARRSNTEAFF
CDR3 DNA: TGTGCCAGGCGGTCGAACACTGAAGCTTTCTTT

V gene: TRBV2
D gene: .
J gene: TRBJ1-5
clone size: .
CDR3 protein: CASSEGRKNQPQHF
CDR3 DNA: TGTGCCAGCAGTGAGGGACGGAAAAATCAGCCCCAGCATTTT

V gene: TRBV3-1/TRBV3-2
D gene: .
J gene: TRBJ2-7
clone size: .
CDR3 protein: CASSQRASGEQYF
CDR3 DNA: TGTGCCAGCAGCCAAAGAGCCAGCGGCGAGCAGTACTTC

V gene: TRBV12-2
D gene: .
J gene: TRBJ2-5
clone size: .
CDR3 protein: CASRSRGNRDTNSWQETQYF
CDR3 DNA: TGTGCAAGTCGCTCCCGCGGGAACCGGGACACTAACTCGTGGCAAGAGACCCAGTACTTC

V gene: TRBV5-1
D gene: TRBD1
J gene: TRBJ2-2
clone size: .
CDR3 protein: CASSLRIRGRTGELFF
CDR3 DNA: TGCGCCAGCAGCTTGAGGATCAGGGGGCGAACCGGGGAGCTGTTTTTT

V gene: TRBV4-1
D gene: .
J gene: TRBJ1-1
clone size: .
CDR3 protein: CASGKIQGDTEAFF
CDR3 DNA: TGCGCCAGCGGAAAAATACAGGGCGACACTGAAGCTTTCTTT

V gene: TRBV7-9
D gene: TRBD2
J gene: TRBJ2-7
clone size: .
CDR3 protein: CASSSGAGTRSGEQYF
CDR3 DNA: TGTGCCAGCAGCTCGGGGGCCGGGACTAGATCTGGGGAGCAGTACTTC

V gene: TRBV3-1/TRBV3-2
D gene: TRBD2
J gene: TRBJ2-1
clone size: .
CDR3 protein: CASKDGAGEVNEQFF
CDR3 DNA: TGTGCCAGCAAAGATGGAGCGGGAGAGGTCAATGAGCAGTTCTTC

V gene: TRBV5-4
D gene: .
J gene: TRBJ1-2
clone size: once
CDR3 protein: CASSGRTDLYGYTF
CDR3 DNA: TGTGCCAGCAGCGGACGGACAGACCTCTATGGCTACACCTTC

V gene: TRBV10-3
D gene: .
J gene: TRBJ2-1
clone size: .
CDR3 protein: CAISLGNEQFF
CDR3 DNA: TGTGCCATCAGTCTAGGGAATGAGCAGTTCTTC

V gene: TRBV5-1
D gene: .
J gene: TRBJ2-7
clone size: few
CDR3 protein: CASGRGTYEQYF
CDR3 DNA: TGCGCCAGCGGGAGGGGGACCTACGAGCAGTACTTC

V gene: TRBV19
D gene: .
J gene: TRBJ1-5
clone size: .
CDR3 protein: CASSIQEVRNQPQHF
CDR3 DNA: TGTGCCAGTAGTATTCAGGAGGTTCGCAATCAGCCCCAGCATTTT

V gene: TRBV11-3
D gene: .
J gene: TRBJ2-2
clone size: .
CDR3 protein: CASSLVGGELFF
CDR3 DNA: TGTGCCAGCAGCTTAGTAGGCGGGGAGCTGTTTTTT

V gene: TRBV27
D gene: TRBD1
J gene: TRBJ1-5
clone size: .
CDR3 protein: CASRSGTGYQPQHF
CDR3 DNA: TGTGCCAGCAGATCCGGGACAGGGTACCAGCCCCAGCATTTT

V gene: TRBV12-3/TRBV12-4
D gene: .
J gene: TRBJ1-3
clone size: .
CDR3 protein: CASSPDPRTIYF
CDR3 DNA: TGTGCCAGCAGCCCCGACCCCAGAACCATATATTTT

V gene: TRBV7-9
D gene: .
J gene: TRBJ2-7
clone size: once
CDR3 protein: CASSFILYEQYF
CDR3 DNA: TGTGCCAGCAGCTTCATCTTATACGAGCAGTACTTC

V gene: TRBV9
D gene: .
J gene: TRBJ2-1
clone size: .
CDR3 protein: CASSVVGASYNEQFF
CDR3 DNA: TGTGCCAGCAGCGTAGTTGGCGCCTCCTACAATGAGCAGTTCTTC

V gene: TRBV6-2/TRBV6-3
D gene: TRBD2
J gene: TRBJ2-7
clone size: .
CDR3 protein: CASSSRGGAHLATYEQYF
CDR3 DNA: TGTGCCAGCAGCAGCCGGGGGGGAGCCCACCTTGCTACCTACGAGCAGTACTTC

V gene: TRBV7-9
D gene: .
J gene: TRBJ2-2
clone size: .
CDR3 protein: CASSPTENTGELFF
CDR3 DNA: TGTGCCAGCAGCCCGACCGAGAACACCGGGGAGCTGTTTTTT

V gene: TRBV7-9
D gene: TRBD2
J gene: TRBJ2-3
clone size: .
CDR3 protein: CASSPGLAGGLADTQYF
CDR3 DNA: TGTGCCAGCAGCCCCGGACTAGCGGGAGGTTTGGCAGATACGCAGTATTTT

V gene: TRBV6-5
D gene: .
J gene: TRBJ1-4
clone size: .
CDR3 protein: CASRSSGGGNEKLFF
CDR3 DNA: TGTGCCAGCCGAAGTTCCGGGGGCGGAAATGAAAAACTGTTTTTT

V gene: TRBV7-9
D gene: .
J gene: TRBJ2-5
clone size: .
CDR3 protein: CASSLGVQETQYF
CDR3 DNA: TGTGCCAGCAGCTTGGGAGTCCAAGAGACCCAGTACTTC

V gene: TRBV6-5
D gene: .
J gene: TRBJ2-5
clone size: .
CDR3 protein: CASSYWPKETQYF
CDR3 DNA: TGTGCCAGCAGTTACTGGCCGAAAGAGACCCAGTACTTC

V gene: TRBV2
D gene: .
J gene: TRBJ1-6
clone size: .
CDR3 protein: CASTESLLPNSPLHF
CDR3 DNA: TGTGCCAGCACTGAGTCCTTACTTCCCAATTCACCCCTCCACTTT

V gene: TRBV19
D gene: TRBD1
J gene: TRBJ1-5
clone size: .
CDR3 protein: CASSPLPGQGLRSNQPQHF
CDR3 DNA: TGTGCCAGTAGTCCCCTTCCGGGACAGGGTCTTAGGAGCAATCAGCCCCAGCATTTT

V gene: TRBV27
D gene: .
J gene: TRBJ2-7
clone size: .
CDR3 protein: CASGVTASYEQYF
CDR3 DNA: TGTGCCAGCGGGGTTACCGCCTCCTACGAGCAGTACTTC

V gene: TRBV9
D gene: TRBD2
J gene: TRBJ2-5
clone size: .
CDR3 protein: CASSVDHGGGAGETQYF
CDR3 DNA: TGTGCCAGCAGCGTAGACCATGGCGGGGGGGCCGGAGAGACCCAGTACTTC

V gene: TRBV5-5
D gene: .
J gene: TRBJ2-7
clone size: .
CDR3 protein: CASTRDAGRPYEQYF
CDR3 DNA: TGTGCCAGCACCCGGGACGCGGGGCGCCCCTACGAGCAGTACTTC

V gene: TRBV29-1
D gene: .
J gene: TRBJ2-5
clone size: .
CDR3 protein: CSVEGGIVETQYF
CDR3 DNA: TGCAGCGTGGAGGGGGGGATTGTGGAGACCCAGTACTTC

V gene: TRBV9
D gene: .
J gene: TRBJ2-7
clone size: .
CDR3 protein: CASSVDYSSYEQYF
CDR3 DNA: TGTGCCAGCAGCGTAGATTACAGCTCCTACGAGCAGTACTTC